A selection of T cell receptor beta chains follows, all from one sample in a study of T cells in Graves' hyperthyroidism and ophthalmopathy. MiXCR, run by TCRdb on the multiplex PCR reads, gives a single entry per CDR3 protein. The sample has about 690,000 distinct CDR3 sequences; around a sixth are singletons. Sequences were obtained from blood. The receptor set was obtained from a man aged 50-60 years with Graves' hyperthyroidism. Both conserved end residues are part of each CDR3. The D gene is left open where the match is weak. Clone size, where shown, is once, few, many, or a class for clones that have expanded.

CDR3 length,V gene,J gene,D gene,clone size,CDR3 DNA,CDR3 protein
13,TRBV29-1,TRBJ2-7,TRBD2,many,TGCAGCGTAGGGACTAGCGGGAGCCACGAGCAGTACTTC,CSVGTSGSHEQYF
18,TRBV27,TRBJ2-7,TRBD1,many,TGTGCCAGCAGTGCGGGACAGGGGGGGCAGAAAAGGACCTACGAGCAGTACTTC,CASSAGQGGQKRTYEQYF
15,TRBV28,TRBJ1-5,.,few,TGTGCCAGCAACGTAGGGGGGGCCGGCAATCAGCCCCAGCATTTT,CASNVGGAGNQPQHF
16,TRBV27,TRBJ2-1,TRBD2,many,TGTGCCAGCAGTAGAGGACTAGCGGCTCTTTACAATGAGCAGTTCTTC,CASSRGLAALYNEQFF
15,TRBV7-9,TRBJ2-1,.,.,TGTGCCAGCAGCTTAGTCGTGGGAGAAGGTTATGAGCAGCTCTTC,CASSLVVGEGYEQLF
15,TRBV10-1,TRBJ2-3,TRBD2,.,TGCGCCAGCAGTGACCTAGCGGGGGGCACAGATACGCAGTATTTT,CASSDLAGGTDTQYF
13,TRBV28,TRBJ2-2,.,many,TGTGCCAGTTTCGGGGTGAACACCGGGGAGCTGTTTTTT,CASFGVNTGELFF
14,TRBV3-1,TRBJ1-5,.,few,TGCGCCAGCAGCCAAGATTTGGTCAATCAGCCCCAGCATTTT,CASSQDLVNQPQHF
14,TRBV24-1,TRBJ2-7,TRBD2,.,TGTGCCACCAGTGACCGGGGACTAGCGGACGAGCAGTACTTC,CATSDRGLADEQYF
18,TRBV2,TRBJ2-7,.,.,TGTGCCAGCAGGTTCCCTAGAGACAGAAGAATAAGCTCCTACGAGCAGTACTTC,CASRFPRDRRISSYEQYF
15,TRBV12-3/TRBV12-4,TRBJ2-7,TRBD2,many,TGTGCCAGCAGTTTACTGGCGGGAGCTATCTACGAGCAGTACTTC,CASSLLAGAIYEQYF
13,TRBV28,TRBJ1-2,.,few,TGTGCCAGCAGTTTATTAACAGGGAATGGCTACACCTTC,CASSLLTGNGYTF
15,TRBV7-9,TRBJ2-1,TRBD2,many,TGTGCCAGCTACCTCCTAGCGGGAGGGTACAATGAGCAGTTCTTC,CASYLLAGGYNEQFF
15,TRBV7-9,TRBJ2-5,.,.,TGTGCCAGCAGCGCCAAGAGAGGGGGGGAAGAGACCCAGTACTTC,CASSAKRGGEETQYF
14,TRBV6-1,TRBJ1-5,TRBD1,few,TGTGCCAGTGATCTGGACAGGGTAGGCCAGCCCCAGCATTTT,CASDLDRVGQPQHF
15,TRBV27,TRBJ1-5,TRBD1,few,TGTGCCAGCAGCCGTGCGACAGGGGCGTATCAGCCCCAGCATTTT,CASSRATGAYQPQHF
11,TRBV30,TRBJ2-7,.,many,TGTGCCTGGAGTGCGGCCTACGAGCAGTACTTC,CAWSAAYEQYF
16,TRBV6-1,TRBJ2-3,.,many,TGTGCCAGCAGTGAAGCGTCGCAGGGGTTTACAGATACGCAGTATTTT,CASSEASQGFTDTQYF
13,TRBV9,TRBJ1-1,.,.,TGTGCCAGCAGCGTATCAGGTTTTGGTGAAGCTTTCTTT,CASSVSGFGEAFF
12,TRBV27,TRBJ2-7,.,many,TGTGCCACCGCGACTAGATCCTACGAGCAGTACTTC,CATATRSYEQYF
12,TRBV12-3/TRBV12-4,TRBJ1-2,.,many,TGTGCCAGCAGTTTAGGGACTGGTGGCTACACCTTC,CASSLGTGGYTF
15,TRBV6-2/TRBV6-3,TRBJ1-2,.,many,TGTGCCAGCCGTAAAAACAGAGAACATAACTATGGCTACACCTTC,CASRKNREHNYGYTF
15,TRBV11-2,TRBJ2-7,TRBD2,few,TGTGCCAGCAGCCAAGAAGGGACTACGACCTACGAGCAGTACTTC,CASSQEGTTTYEQYF
15,TRBV29-1,TRBJ2-7,.,.,TGCAGCGTTGCTAAGGGGGGTGCCAGCTCCTACGAGCAGTACTTC,CSVAKGGASSYEQYF
18,TRBV28,TRBJ2-5,.,many,TGTGCCAGCAGTTCATCAGGGATCAGGATTATAAGCCAAGAGACCCAGTACTTC,CASSSSGIRIISQETQYF
14,TRBV19,TRBJ2-5,TRBD1,.,TGTGCCAGTAGTAAACGGGACAGCTTAGAGACCCAGTACTTC,CASSKRDSLETQYF
14,TRBV11-2,TRBJ2-2,TRBD1,.,TGTGCCAGCAGCTGGGACAGGGAGGCCGGGGAGCTGTTTTTT,CASSWDREAGELFF
12,TRBV20-1,TRBJ2-7,.,few,TGCAGAACCGACCTTAGCTCCTACGAGCAGTACTTC,CRTDLSSYEQYF
15,TRBV12-3/TRBV12-4,TRBJ1-1,.,many,TGTGCCAGCAGTTTGTACAGCCAAACGAACACTGAAGCTTTCTTT,CASSLYSQTNTEAFF